This is a list of T cell receptor beta chains from one sample in a study of cytotoxic CD8 clonotypes in ibrutinib-treated CLL. Generated by immunoSEQ multiplex PCR, the TCRdb table keeps only in-frame clones and is missing some. The sample records about 160,000 clones, 81% being singletons. The input for sequencing was PBMCs, taken after 12 months of ibrutinib treatment. The receptors derive from a human donor with chronic lymphocytic leukemia. Each CDR3 is given with its conserved first and last residue. D genes are given only for firm matches. Expanded clones are given a class, and other clones once, few, many or no size at all.

>TRBJ1-6|TRBV6-1|NA|NA
CASRRDNDSPLHF
>TRBJ1-2|TRBV9|TRBD1|NA
CASSDGPTSGTAYGYTF
>TRBJ2-6|TRBV28|NA|NA
CASIASGANVLTF
>TRBJ2-2|TRBV28|TRBD1|NA
CASTSPGTGGRSGELFF
>TRBJ2-7|TRBV6-5|TRBD1|NA
CASNPAGTGFNEQYF
>TRBJ1-1|TRBV6-4|NA|NA
CASRERTVNTEAFF
>TRBJ2-5|TRBV4-1|TRBD2|NA
CASSQDVGLAGGQETQYF
>TRBJ1-6|TRBV4-2|NA|NA
CASSQDLEGNKGISPLHF
>TRBJ1-1|TRBV7-2|TRBD1|few
CASSMHRGPDTEAFF
>TRBJ2-7|TRBV2|TRBD1|NA
CASSVDRGRTYEQYF
>TRBJ2-3|TRBV27|TRBD2|NA
CASSLSGGGGVTDTQYF
>TRBJ2-5|TRBV4-3|TRBD1|NA
CASSIRQGPQETQYF
>TRBJ1-6|TRBV4-3|TRBD1|NA
CASSQGTGTENSPLHF
>TRBJ2-6|TRBV4-3|NA|few
CASSQEGPGTATSGANVLTF
>TRBJ2-5|TRBV2|NA|NA
CASREGHNQETQYF
>TRBJ2-5|TRBV5-4|TRBD1|NA
CASSTGTGGASSPWETQYF
>TRBJ2-5|TRBV6-6|TRBD2|NA
CASKTSGETQYF
>TRBJ2-1|TRBV14|TRBD2|NA
CASRLAGGDEQFF
>TRBJ2-2|TRBV11-1|NA|NA
CASFGQGGGELFF
>TRBJ2-5|TRBV19|TRBD2|NA
CASSVGLAGAQETQYF
>TRBJ2-3|TRBV2|TRBD2|NA
CASSALLAATDTQYF
>TRBJ2-7|TRBV7-2|NA|NA
CASSLNSWGPHSYEQYF
>TRBJ2-7|TRBV28|NA|NA
CASSNPSGSYEQYF
>TRBJ2-7|TRBV7-8|NA|NA
CASSFAGEVWTYEQYF
>TRBJ1-3|TRBV27|NA|NA
CASSSWGGGNTIYF
>TRBJ2-5|TRBV2|TRBD2|few
CASSEALLRLADSQETQYF
>TRBJ2-5|TRBV6-1|NA|NA
CASRAGETQYF
>TRBJ1-5|TRBV6-6|NA|NA
CASSIDTGARDQPQHF
>TRBJ2-5|TRBV29-1|TRBD2|once
CSGLSGVTETQYF
>TRBJ1-1|TRBV6-1|NA|NA
CASSDPGANTEAFF
>TRBJ2-5|TRBV18|TRBD2|NA
CASSPREGAETQYF
>TRBJ2-1|TRBV4-2|NA|NA
CASSQPPGNEQFF